This T cell receptor beta chain was documented in a study of Ad26.COV2.S vaccination and SARS-CoV-2 variants. The table came from immunoSEQ multiplex PCR; TCRdb's copy has only in-frame clones and leaves some out. The data hold roughly 400,000 clones, with around 92% observed a single time. The germline V and J ends were trimmed by 0 bases and 3 bases, with 18 bases remaining between them. Germline V gives CDR1 MGHRA, CDR2 YSYEKL. CDR3 length equals 18 residues. Sample treatment: around 19 received Ad26.COV2.S at low or high dose, single or two shots; roughly five received placebo; per-sample allocation not given. After the first vaccine or placebo injection, samples were drawn on day 63.

The sample consisted of peripheral blood, taken in a trial of Ad26.COV2.S vaccine versus placebo. This chain uses TRBV4-1 with TRBJ2-1; possibly TRBD1 for D (5 bases). The clonotype was recovered from a person aged 18-60 years who received the Ad26.COV2.S COVID-19 vaccine or a placebo. CDR3 nucleotide sequence: TGCGCCAGCAGCCAAGATTGGGGCGGTAGGGGCCTCTACAATGAGCAGTTCTTC. As protein: CASSQDWGGRGLYNEQFF.